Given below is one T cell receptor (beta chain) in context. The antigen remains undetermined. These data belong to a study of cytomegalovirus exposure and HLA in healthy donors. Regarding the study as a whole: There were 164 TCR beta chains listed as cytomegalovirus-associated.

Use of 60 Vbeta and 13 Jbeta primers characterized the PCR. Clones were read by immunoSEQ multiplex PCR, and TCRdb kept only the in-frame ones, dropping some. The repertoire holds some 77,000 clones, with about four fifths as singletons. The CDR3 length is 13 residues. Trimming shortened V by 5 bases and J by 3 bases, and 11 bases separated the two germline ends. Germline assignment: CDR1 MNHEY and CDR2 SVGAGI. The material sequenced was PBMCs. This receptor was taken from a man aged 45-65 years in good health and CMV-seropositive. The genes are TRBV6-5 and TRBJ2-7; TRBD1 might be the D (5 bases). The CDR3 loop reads CASSEAGHYEQYF. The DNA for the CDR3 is TGTGCCAGCAGTGAAGCAGGGCACTACGAGCAGTACTTC.